This is a list of T cell receptor beta chains from one sample in a study of CD8 T cells in ankylosing spondylitis. Each CDR3 protein is one row after TCRdb ran MiXCR on the 5' RACE reads. The sample consists of approximately 400,000 distinct CDR3 sequences, roughly 18% of them appearing once. The source material was blood, either unsorted or a sorted T cell fraction (not recorded which). The source is a male donor with ankylosing spondylitis. Each CDR3 is given with its conserved first and last residue. D genes are given only for firm matches.

v_gene: TRBV12-3/TRBV12-4
d_gene: TRBD1
len: 15
CDR3aa: CASKRTGGASEKLFF

v_gene: TRBV12-3/TRBV12-4
d_gene: NA
len: 15
CDR3aa: CASSPQARRTDTQYF

v_gene: TRBV6-1
d_gene: NA
len: 14
CDR3aa: CASSTRTSYNEQFF

v_gene: TRBV7-2
d_gene: NA
len: 13
CDR3aa: CASSLPSVNEQFF

v_gene: TRBV9
d_gene: TRBD1
len: 14
CDR3aa: CASSVLTGGTEAFF

v_gene: TRBV12-3/TRBV12-4
d_gene: NA
len: 16
CDR3aa: CASSEGSLTTNEKLFF

v_gene: TRBV5-1
d_gene: TRBD1
len: 14
CDR3aa: CASRTSTGDYGYTF

v_gene: TRBV7-9
d_gene: NA
len: 13
CDR3aa: CASSSNKNTEAFF

v_gene: TRBV20-1
d_gene: NA
len: 13
CDR3aa: CSAPRQYNYGYTF

v_gene: TRBV9
d_gene: TRBD2
len: 14
CDR3aa: CASSAGTSSYEQYF

v_gene: TRBV20-1
d_gene: NA
len: 15
CDR3aa: CSAPLGGARTGELFF

v_gene: TRBV2
d_gene: TRBD2
len: 13
CDR3aa: CASRGDATSGQFF

v_gene: TRBV29-1
d_gene: NA
len: 15
CDR3aa: CSVVGLGVNNYGYTF

v_gene: TRBV7-9
d_gene: TRBD1
len: 14
CDR3aa: CASSLVGTGDGYTF

v_gene: TRBV4-2
d_gene: TRBD1
len: 15
CDR3aa: CASSQEGQMNTEAFF

v_gene: TRBV4-2
d_gene: NA
len: 15
CDR3aa: CASSQAEWGQETQYF

v_gene: TRBV20-1
d_gene: NA
len: 15
CDR3aa: CSAPSPGQLNQPQHF

v_gene: TRBV7-3
d_gene: NA
len: 14
CDR3aa: CASAPRLHYNEQFF

v_gene: TRBV20-1
d_gene: NA
len: 15
CDR3aa: CSARGTDTSGNTIYF

v_gene: TRBV7-2
d_gene: NA
len: 15
CDR3aa: CASSSQTGSYNEQFF